Included here is one T cell receptor beta chain sequence, with context. This specimen belongs to a study of T cell responses to AZD1222 COVID-19 vaccine. Study summary: Whether given at about 4 or about 12 weeks, second doses were pooled.

The assay was immunoSEQ multiplex PCR, and TCRdb's table has in-frame clones only and misses some. The sample has about 180,000 clones; almost 90% are singletons. Germline CDR1 SNHLY, CDR2 FYNNEI. With 6 bases clipped from V and 0 bases from J, the junction kept 5 bases outside the gene matches. This CDR3 has 17 amino acids. Sequences were derived from peripheral blood, sampled on day 0 of AZD1222 vaccination. The clonotype originates from an adult in good health. The genes are TRBV2 and TRBJ2-1, with 13 bases fitting TRBD2. As DNA, the CDR3 is TGTGCCAGCAGGGGACTAGCGGGGTTGAGCTCCTACAATGAGCAGTTCTTC. Translated, it gives CASRGLAGLSSYNEQFF. The full variable domain, completed using reference TRBV2 and TRBJ2-1, is EPEVTQTPSHQVTQMGQEVILRCVPISNHLYFYWYRQILGQKVEFLVSFYNNEISEKSEIFDDQFSVERPDGSNFTLKIRSTKLEDSAMYFCASRGLAGLSSYNEQFFGPGTRLTVL.